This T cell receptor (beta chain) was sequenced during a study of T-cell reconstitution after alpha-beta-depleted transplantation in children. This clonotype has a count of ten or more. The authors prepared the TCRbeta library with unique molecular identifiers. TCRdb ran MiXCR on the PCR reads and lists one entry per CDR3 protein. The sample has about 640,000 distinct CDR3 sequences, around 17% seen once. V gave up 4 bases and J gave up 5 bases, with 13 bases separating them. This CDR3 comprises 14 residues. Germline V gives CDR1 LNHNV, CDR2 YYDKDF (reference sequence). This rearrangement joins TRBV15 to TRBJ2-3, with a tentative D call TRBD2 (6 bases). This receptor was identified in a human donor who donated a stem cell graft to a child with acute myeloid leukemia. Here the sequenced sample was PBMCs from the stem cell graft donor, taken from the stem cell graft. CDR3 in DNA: TGTGCCACCAGCAAAGCTATGGGGGGAGATACGCAGTATTTT. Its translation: CATSKAMGGDTQYF.